A single sample is the source of the 5 T cell receptor beta chains below, sequenced in a study of technical replicates of blood from several donors. Repertoires were generated with immunoSEQ multiplex PCR, while TCRdb's copy carries only in-frame clones and drops some. The table lists about 13,000 clones, approximately 83% of them singletons. The specimen was PBMCs. All receptors derive from a human donor in good health.

The chain recombines TRBV6-5 with TRBJ2-1; TRBD2 matches 7 bases. The junction had 7 bases not matched to a gene; V was cut back by 6 bases and J by 8 bases. Germline lookup yields CDR1 MNHEY and CDR2 SVGAGI. The CDR3 extends over 13 amino acids. The CDR3 reads CASSRGEIDEQFF. The CDR3 nucleotides read TGTGCCAGCAGCCGGGGGGAGATCGATGAGCAGTTCTTC.

This clone has more than one count but fewer than ten. The J gene is TRBJ1-1, the V gene TRBV25-1; D may be TRBD1 (5 bases). The germline V and J ends were trimmed by 7 bases and 4 bases, with 13 bases remaining between them. This CDR3 contains 13 residues. Germline CDR1 is MGHDK and CDR2 is SYGVNS. The CDR3 reads CASMQGWATEAFF. DNA of the CDR3: TGTGCCAGCATGCAGGGATGGGCCACTGAAGCTTTCTTT.

The chain recombines TRBV6-4 with TRBJ2-5; D may be TRBD1 (6 bases). CDR1 is MRHNA and CDR2 is SNTAGT in the germline V gene. V was pared by 4 bases and J by 5 bases, with 17 bases between. The CDR3 is made up of 15 amino acids. The CDR3 is CASSASGTPGETQYF. For the CDR3, the DNA is TGTGCCAGCAGTGCCTCCGGGACACCCGGGGAGACCCAGTACTTC.

The chain employs TRBV19 and TRBJ2-1; 7 bases are a match to TRBD2. The CDR3 is 16 residues long. The junction had 9 bases not matched to a gene; V was cut back by 3 bases and J by 4 bases. Germline V lookup: CDR1 LNHDA, CDR2 SQIVND (reference sequence). The CDR3 DNA follows: TGTGCCAGTAGTATTCTGGCGGGAGTCTCGTACAATGAGCAGTTCTTC. It encodes CASSILAGVSYNEQFF.

The sample holds a few counts of this clone. The rearrangement uses TRBV19 and TRBJ1-4; TRBD1 is a possible D gene (6 bases). CDR1 is LNHDA, CDR2 SQIVND, per germline (reference sequence). The CDR3 loop spans 14 amino acids. Trimming removed 3 bases from V and 4 bases from J, with 9 bases in between. The CDR3 DNA follows: TGTGCCAGTAGTATTCGACAGGATAATGAAAAACTGTTTTTT. Amino acid sequence: CASSIRQDNEKLFF.